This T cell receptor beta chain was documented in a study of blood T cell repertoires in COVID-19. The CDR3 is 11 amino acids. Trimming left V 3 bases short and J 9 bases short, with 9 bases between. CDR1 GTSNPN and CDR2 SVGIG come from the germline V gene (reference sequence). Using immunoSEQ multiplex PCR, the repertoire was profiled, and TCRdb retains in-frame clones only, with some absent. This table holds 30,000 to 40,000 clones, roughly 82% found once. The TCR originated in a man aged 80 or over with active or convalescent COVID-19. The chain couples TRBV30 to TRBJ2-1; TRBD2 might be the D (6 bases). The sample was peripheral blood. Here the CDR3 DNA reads TGTGCCTGGAGGCGCGGGACTGAGCAGTTCTTC. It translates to CAWRRGTEQFF.